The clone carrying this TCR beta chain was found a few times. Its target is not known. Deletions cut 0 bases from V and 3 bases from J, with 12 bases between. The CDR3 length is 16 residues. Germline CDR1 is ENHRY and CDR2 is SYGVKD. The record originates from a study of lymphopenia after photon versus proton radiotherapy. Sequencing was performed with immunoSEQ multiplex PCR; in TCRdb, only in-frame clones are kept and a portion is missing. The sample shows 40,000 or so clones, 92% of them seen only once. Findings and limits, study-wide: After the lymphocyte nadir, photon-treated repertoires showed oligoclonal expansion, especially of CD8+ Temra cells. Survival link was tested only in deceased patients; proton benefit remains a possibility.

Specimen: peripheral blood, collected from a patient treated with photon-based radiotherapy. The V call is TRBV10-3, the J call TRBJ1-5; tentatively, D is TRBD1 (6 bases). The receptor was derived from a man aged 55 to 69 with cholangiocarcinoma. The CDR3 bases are TGTGCCATCAGTGAGTCTGGGACACGGAACAATCAGCCCCAGCATTTT. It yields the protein CAISESGTRNNQPQHF.